The T cell receptor beta chain under discussion was sequenced for a study of blood T cell repertoires in COVID-19. Study details: Donors in the United States, Italy and Spain gave samples during acute or convalescent COVID-19. Sources were T cells, B-cell-depleted T cells, or PBMCs; the material itself was cDNA or gDNA.

The CDR3 contains 11 residues. The germline V and J ends were trimmed by 5 bases and 1 base, with 5 bases remaining between them. Germline CDR1 DFQATT, CDR2 SNEGSKA (reference sequence). Authors' processing steps: Amplifying reference gene primers gave estimates of nucleated cell counts. The table came from immunoSEQ multiplex PCR; TCRdb's copy has only in-frame clones and leaves some out. The DNA was the basis for D and trimming; V, J and clone size are from that table. The table records around 94,000 clones, less than 90% of them present only once. The source is a man older than 75 with acute or convalescent COVID-19. The sequenced sample was peripheral blood. The chain has TRBV20-1 and TRBJ1-1, with unresolved D. The CDR3 region has the DNA TGCAGTGCTTACAGGAACACTGAAGCTTTCTTT. Its translation is CSAYRNTEAFF.